This is a list of T cell receptor beta chains from one sample in a study of post-analysis software for immune sequencing data. One entry per CDR3 protein, called by TCRdb with MiXCR from the PCR reads. The repertoire holds some 500,000 distinct CDR3 sequences, nearly 45% seen once, with about an eighth in the top ten. Sample: blood. These receptors were obtained from a girl aged 5 to 17 with multiple sclerosis. CDR3s include the opening cysteine and the closing phenylalanine or tryptophan. D genes are given only for firm matches. For some rows the clone size is stated as once, few or many, or as a class when expanded; others skip it.

TRBJ2-1 TRBV7-9 many NA CASSLGQVSYNEQFF TGCGCCAGCAGCTTGGGGCAGGTCTCCTACAATGAGCAGTTCTTC
TRBJ2-5 TRBV4-1 NA NA CASSQEWLDSNLQETQYF TGCGCCAGCAGCCAAGAGTGGCTGGACAGCAATTTACAAGAGACCCAGTACTTC
TRBJ2-1 TRBV28 NA TRBD2 CASSLGGSVGEQFF TGTGCCAGCAGTTTAGGCGGGAGCGTTGGTGAGCAGTTCTTC
TRBJ2-1 TRBV7-9 few TRBD2 CASSLGLAGVFEQFF TGTGCCAGCAGCTTAGGACTAGCGGGAGTTTTTGAGCAGTTCTTC
TRBJ1-1 TRBV20-1 few NA CSAPQNTEAFF TGCAGTGCCCCTCAGAACACTGAAGCTTTCTTT
TRBJ2-7 TRBV3-1 few NA CASSYRPVYEQYF TGTGCCAGCAGCTACAGGCCCGTCTACGAGCAGTACTTC
TRBJ2-7 TRBV7-2 NA NA CASSSIAHEQYF TGTGCCAGCAGCTCGATCGCCCACGAGCAGTACTTC
TRBJ1-2 TRBV6-9 NA TRBD1 CASSTHRDSAERGYTF TGTGCCAGCAGTACACACCGGGACAGCGCTGAGAGGGGCTACACCTTC
TRBJ2-1 TRBV4-3 few NA CASSQRAESSYNEQFF TGCGCCAGCAGCCAAAGGGCGGAAAGCTCCTACAATGAGCAGTTCTTC
TRBJ2-7 TRBV28 NA NA CASSVYRERYF TGTGCCAGCAGTGTCTACAGGGAGCGGTACTTC
TRBJ2-7 TRBV5-5 NA NA CASSPLDNYEQYF TGTGCCAGCAGCCCTTTAGATAACTACGAGCAGTACTTC
TRBJ2-1 TRBV7-2 few TRBD2 CASSAGLAGGREQFF TGTGCCAGCAGCGCCGGACTAGCGGGAGGGCGTGAGCAGTTCTTC
TRBJ2-3 TRBV19 NA NA CASSRNPASYFTGTQYF TGTGCCAGTAGTCGTAACCCAGCCAGTTACTTCACAGGTACGCAGTATTTT
TRBJ2-7 TRBV15 few NA CATSREIGGSGYEQYF TGTGCCACCAGCAGAGAAATTGGGGGGAGCGGGTACGAGCAGTACTTC
TRBJ2-7 TRBV20-1 few TRBD2 CSARTSGSSYEQYF TGCAGTGCCAGGACTAGCGGGAGCTCCTACGAGCAGTACTTC
TRBJ2-7 TRBV6-5 few TRBD2 CASTGSGGAYEQYF TGTGCCAGCACCGGTTCGGGGGGGGCCTACGAGCAGTACTTC
TRBJ1-5 TRBV30 NA TRBD1 CAWDRGLDQPQHF TGTGCCTGGGACAGGGGTTTGGATCAGCCCCAGCATTTT
TRBJ2-7 TRBV18 many NA CASSPLANINEQYF TGTGCCAGCTCACCCCTCGCCAATATAAACGAGCAGTACTTC
TRBJ2-3 TRBV3-1 few TRBD1 CASSDTTGAADTQYF TGTGCCAGCAGCGACACAACAGGGGCGGCAGATACGCAGTATTTT
TRBJ1-1 TRBV7-3 NA NA CASSPDPNTEAFF TGTGCCAGCAGCCCTGATCCGAACACTGAAGCTTTCTTT
TRBJ1-1 TRBV6-6 NA NA CASSWGGGTTEAFF TGTGCCAGCAGTTGGGGAGGGGGGACCACTGAAGCTTTCTTT
TRBJ2-7 TRBV29-1 NA NA CSVEKGDEQYF TGCAGCGTTGAAAAAGGGGACGAGCAGTACTTC
TRBJ2-7 TRBV20-1 NA NA CSASWGYEQYF TGCAGTGCTAGTTGGGGCTACGAGCAGTACTTC
TRBJ1-1 TRBV3-1 once NA CASSQDKAGKAFF TGTGCCAGCAGCCAAGATAAGGCAGGGAAAGCTTTCTTT
TRBJ2-7 TRBV5-1 few NA CASSLVPGTYEQYF TGCGCCAGCAGCTTGGTGCCAGGAACCTACGAGCAGTACTTC
TRBJ1-2 TRBV20-1 few NA CSARDSGQYGYTF TGCAGTGCTAGAGATTCGGGCCAATATGGCTACACCTTC
TRBJ2-7 TRBV20-1 few NA CSAPPRQYNYEQYF TGCAGTGCTCCCCCTCGACAGTACAACTACGAGCAGTACTTC
TRBJ1-4 TRBV27 NA NA CASSPDDRKYEKLFF TGTGCCAGCAGTCCAGACGACAGGAAGTATGAAAAACTGTTTTTT
TRBJ2-4 TRBV9 few TRBD1 CASSVGLQGWENIQYF TGTGCCAGCAGCGTAGGCCTACAGGGGTGGGAAAACATTCAGTACTTC
TRBJ2-4 TRBV20-1 few TRBD2 CSARSGWASGSLAKNIQYF TGCAGTGCTAGATCCGGGTGGGCTAGCGGAAGTCTAGCCAAAAACATTCAGTACTTC
TRBJ2-3 TRBV20-1 few TRBD1 CSARHPRSGGPRGTDTQYF TGCAGTGCTAGACATCCCCGCAGCGGCGGGCCCAGGGGGACAGATACGCAGTATTTT
TRBJ2-2 TRBV28 NA NA CASSLRRVPGELFF TGTGCCAGCAGTTTAAGGAGGGTCCCCGGGGAGCTGTTTTTT
TRBJ2-5 TRBV7-9 NA NA CASSPGTPRSPYF TGTGCCAGCAGTCCGGGGACCCCAAGGAGTCCGTACTTC
TRBJ2-3 TRBV5-1 NA TRBD2 CASSGGGLFSTDTQYF TGCGCCAGCAGCGGGGGGGGACTCTTTAGCACAGATACGCAGTATTTT
TRBJ2-3 TRBV30 NA TRBD2 CAWTLGLAEITTDTQYF TGTGCCTGGACCCTCGGACTAGCGGAGATCACCACAGATACGCAGTATTTT
TRBJ1-1 TRBV5-1 few NA CASSLDGNMNTEAFF TGCGCCAGCAGCTTGGATGGAAACATGAACACTGAAGCTTTCTTT
TRBJ2-7 TRBV4-3 few NA CASSHGLGYEQYF TGCGCCAGCAGCCACGGCCTTGGCTACGAGCAGTACTTC
TRBJ1-4 TRBV29-1 few NA CSVGDEKLFF TGCAGCGTTGGGGATGAAAAACTGTTTTTT
TRBJ2-7 TRBV5-1 once TRBD1 CASSPDRGVYEQYF TGCGCCAGCAGCCCCGACAGGGGGGTCTACGAGCAGTACTTC
TRBJ2-5 TRBV9 NA NA CASSVSGEWLETQYF TGTGCCAGCAGCGTATCGGGGGAGTGGCTAGAGACCCAGTACTTC
TRBJ1-5 TRBV20-1 few NA CSARIDRNRLEHF TGCAGTGCTAGAATCGACAGAAATCGCCTCGAGCATTTT
TRBJ1-2 TRBV20-1 NA NA CSARDLDRTVYGYTF TGCAGTGCTAGAGATCTCGATCGGACAGTATATGGCTACACCTTC
TRBJ1-2 TRBV10-3 NA TRBD1 CAASGQRQFNYGYTF TGTGCCGCCTCGGGACAGAGGCAGTTTAACTATGGCTACACCTTC
TRBJ2-5 TRBV12-3/TRBV12-4 few NA CASSLSISLGEQYF TGTGCCAGCAGTTTAAGCATATCCCTGGGGGAGCAGTACTTC
TRBJ1-2 TRBV20-1 NA NA CSARDTGPYGYTF TGCAGTGCTAGAGATACAGGGCCCTATGGCTACACCTTC
TRBJ2-1 TRBV9 NA NA CASSVGARNYNEQFF TGTGCCAGCAGCGTAGGCGCTAGGAACTACAATGAGCAGTTCTTC
TRBJ2-2 TRBV12-3/TRBV12-4 few NA CASSSTGWTAGELFF TGTGCCAGCAGTTCTACAGGGTGGACTGCCGGGGAGCTGTTTTTT
TRBJ2-1 TRBV7-2 NA TRBD2 CASSSRLAGGYNEQFF TGTGCCAGCAGCTCCCGACTAGCGGGAGGGTACAATGAGCAGTTCTTC
TRBJ2-3 TRBV7-9 NA NA CASSSWEAEDTQYF TGTGCCAGCAGCTCGTGGGAGGCTGAAGATACGCAGTATTTT
TRBJ2-3 TRBV25-1 NA NA CASSEYRDTQYF TGTGCCAGCAGTGAATATCGAGATACGCAGTATTTT
TRBJ2-6 TRBV30 NA TRBD2 CAETSGSPGANVLTF TGTGCCGAGACTAGCGGGAGTCCTGGGGCCAACGTCCTGACTTTC
TRBJ1-2 TRBV12-3/TRBV12-4 NA NA CASSPTLSAVFYGYTF TGTGCCAGCAGCCCTACCCTGTCTGCAGTGTTCTACGGCTACACCTTC
TRBJ2-1 TRBV25-1 NA NA CASSGESGGSYNEQFF TGTGCCAGCAGTGGAGAGTCTGGGGGCAGCTACAATGAGCAGTTCTTC
TRBJ2-3 TRBV29-1 NA NA CSVQGGGSTDTQYF TGCAGCGTTCAAGGAGGGGGGAGCACAGATACGCAGTATTTT
TRBJ1-2 TRBV2 few NA CASTVRGSGYTF TGTGCCAGCACGGTTAGGGGTAGTGGCTACACCTTC
TRBJ2-1 TRBV29-1 few TRBD2 CSVGGRLAANNEQFF TGCAGCGTTGGGGGGAGGCTAGCGGCAAACAATGAGCAGTTCTTC
TRBJ1-1 TRBV7-3 NA NA CASSLSGGSGAEAFF TGTGCCAGCAGCTTAAGCGGCGGGTCAGGCGCTGAAGCTTTCTTT
TRBJ2-2 TRBV6-6 NA NA CASSPGVKAGELFF TGTGCCAGCAGTCCTGGGGTGAAGGCCGGGGAGCTGTTTTTT
TRBJ1-3 TRBV7-2 NA TRBD1 CASSKEGQGPSGNTIYF TGTGCCAGCAGCAAGGAAGGACAGGGACCTTCTGGAAACACCATATATTTT